This T cell receptor beta chain emerged from a study of control samples from healthy donors and cancer patients. The CDR3 runs to 16 residues. The trim removed 5 bases at V and 6 bases at J, leaving 14 bases unmatched. Germline CDR1 is SEHNR and CDR2 is FQNEAQ (reference sequence). The data were produced by immunoSEQ multiplex PCR, yet TCRdb's version contains in-frame clones alone and is incomplete. This table holds about 42,000 clones, roughly 83% found once. The table lists this clone with a few counts. The sequence came from a man aged 55 to 70 in good health. The chain links TRBV7-9 to TRBJ1-1; 8 bases are shared with TRBD1. The sample was blood. The CDR3 nucleotides are TGTGCCAGCAGCGCGGGACAGGCGACAGGAAGGCCTGAAGCTTTCTTT. This sequence encodes CASSAGQATGRPEAFF.